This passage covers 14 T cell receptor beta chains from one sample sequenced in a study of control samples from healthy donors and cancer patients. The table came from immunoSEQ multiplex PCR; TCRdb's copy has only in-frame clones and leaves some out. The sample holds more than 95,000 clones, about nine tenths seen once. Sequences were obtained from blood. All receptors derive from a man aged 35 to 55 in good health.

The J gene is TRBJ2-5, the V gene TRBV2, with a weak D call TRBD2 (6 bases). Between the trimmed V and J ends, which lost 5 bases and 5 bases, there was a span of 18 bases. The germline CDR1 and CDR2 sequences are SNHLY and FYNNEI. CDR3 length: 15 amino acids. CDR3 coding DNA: TGTGCCAGCAGTTTATGGGCCTCGCGGGGCGAGACCCAGTACTTC. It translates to CASSLWASRGETQYF.

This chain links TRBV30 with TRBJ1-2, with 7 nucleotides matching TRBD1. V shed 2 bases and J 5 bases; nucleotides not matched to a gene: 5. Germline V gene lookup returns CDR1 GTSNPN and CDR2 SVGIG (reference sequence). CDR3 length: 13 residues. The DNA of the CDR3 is TGTGCCTGGAGTCCTCAGACAGGGTATGGCTACACCTTC. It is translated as CAWSPQTGYGYTF.

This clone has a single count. CDR3 protein: CASSSNPSEAQYF. The DNA of the CDR3 is TGTGCCAGCAGCTCGAACCCCTCGGAGGCCCAGTACTTC. The chain joins TRBV7-9 to TRBJ2-5; D is possibly TRBD2 (5 bases). Germline CDR1 is SEHNR and CDR2 is FQNEAQ (reference sequence). Deletions cut 4 bases from V and 9 bases from J, with 15 bases between. CDR3 length equals 13 residues.

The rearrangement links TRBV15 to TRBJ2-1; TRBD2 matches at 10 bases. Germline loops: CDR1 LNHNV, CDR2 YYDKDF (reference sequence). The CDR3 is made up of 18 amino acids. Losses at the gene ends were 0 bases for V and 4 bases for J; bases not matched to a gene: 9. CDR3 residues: CATSREEGLAGVYNEQFF. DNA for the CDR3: TGTGCCACCAGCAGAGAGGAGGGGCTAGCGGGGGTTTACAATGAGCAGTTCTTC.

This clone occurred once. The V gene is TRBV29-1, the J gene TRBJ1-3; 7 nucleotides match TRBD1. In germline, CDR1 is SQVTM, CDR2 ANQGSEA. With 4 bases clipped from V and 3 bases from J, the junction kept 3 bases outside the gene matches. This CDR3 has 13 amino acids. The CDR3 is CSVAPGGGNTIYF. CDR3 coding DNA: TGCAGCGTTGCCCCAGGGGGTGGAAACACCATATATTTT.

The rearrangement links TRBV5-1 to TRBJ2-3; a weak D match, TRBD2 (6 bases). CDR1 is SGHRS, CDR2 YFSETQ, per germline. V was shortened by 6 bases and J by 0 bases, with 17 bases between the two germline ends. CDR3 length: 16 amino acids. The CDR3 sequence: CASMDLRGSSTDTQYF. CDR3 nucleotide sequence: TGCGCCAGCATGGATTTGCGGGGCTCGAGCACAGATACGCAGTATTTT. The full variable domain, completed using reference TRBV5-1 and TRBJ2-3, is KAGVTQTPRYLIKTRGQQVTLSCSPISGHRSVSWYQQTPGQGLQFLFEYFSETQRNKGNFPGRFSGRQFSNSRSEMNVSTLELGDSALYLCASMDLRGSSTDTQYFGPGTRLTVL.

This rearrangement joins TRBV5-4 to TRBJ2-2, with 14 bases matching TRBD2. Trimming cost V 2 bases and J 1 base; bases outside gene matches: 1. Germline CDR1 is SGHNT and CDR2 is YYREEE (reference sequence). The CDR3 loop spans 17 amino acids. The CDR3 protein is CASSFGTSGGNTGELFF. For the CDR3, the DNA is TGTGCCAGCAGCTTTGGGACTAGCGGGGGGAACACCGGGGAGCTGTTTTTT.

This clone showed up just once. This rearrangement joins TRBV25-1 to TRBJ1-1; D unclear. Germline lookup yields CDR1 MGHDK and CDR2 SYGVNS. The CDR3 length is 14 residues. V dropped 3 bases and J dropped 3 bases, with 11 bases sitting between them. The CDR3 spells CASSDGVWDTEAFF. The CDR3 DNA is TGTGCCAGCAGTGATGGGGTATGGGACACTGAAGCTTTCTTT.

This CDR3 is CASSLKGLAGVYNEQFF. The CDR3 DNA reads TGTGCCAGCAGCTTAAAGGGACTAGCGGGGGTATACAATGAGCAGTTCTTC. This sequence joins TRBV7-9 and TRBJ2-1; 14 positions match TRBD2. V lost 2 bases to trimming and J lost 4 bases; unmatched junction nucleotides: 4. From germline, CDR1 is SEHNR and CDR2 FQNEAQ (reference sequence). This CDR3 contains 17 residues.

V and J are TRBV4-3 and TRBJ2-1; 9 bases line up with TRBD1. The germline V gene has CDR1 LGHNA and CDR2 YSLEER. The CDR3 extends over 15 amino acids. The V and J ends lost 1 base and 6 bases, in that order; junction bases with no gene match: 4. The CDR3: CASSQVPGQGNEQFF. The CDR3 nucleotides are TGCGCCAGCAGCCAAGTACCGGGACAGGGCAATGAGCAGTTCTTC.

CDR3 DNA: TGTGCCAGCAGCCGCGAAAACAGGGGAGGAAGAGAAAAACTGTTTTTT. It yields the protein CASSRENRGGREKLFF. The chain links TRBV3-1 (or the pseudogene TRBV3-2) to TRBJ1-4; TRBD1 matches 7 bases. The CDR3 covers 16 residues. Germline values: CDR1 LGHDT, CDR2 YNNKEL (reference sequence). V was pared by 4 bases and J by 8 bases, with 13 bases of the junction left unmatched.

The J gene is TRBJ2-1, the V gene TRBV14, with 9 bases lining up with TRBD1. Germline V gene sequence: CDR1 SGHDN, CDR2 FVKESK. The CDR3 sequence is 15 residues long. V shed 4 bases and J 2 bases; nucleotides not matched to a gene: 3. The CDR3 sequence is CASSLRTGAYNEQFF. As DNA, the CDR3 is TGTGCCAGCAGCCTTAGGACAGGGGCCTACAATGAGCAGTTCTTC.

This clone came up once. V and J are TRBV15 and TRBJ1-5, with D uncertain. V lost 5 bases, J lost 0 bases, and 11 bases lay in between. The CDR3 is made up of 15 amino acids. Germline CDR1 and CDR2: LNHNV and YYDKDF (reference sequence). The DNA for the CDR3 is TGTGCCACCAGCGTAGGACGGTATAGCAATCAGCCCCAGCATTTT. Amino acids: CATSVGRYSNQPQHF.

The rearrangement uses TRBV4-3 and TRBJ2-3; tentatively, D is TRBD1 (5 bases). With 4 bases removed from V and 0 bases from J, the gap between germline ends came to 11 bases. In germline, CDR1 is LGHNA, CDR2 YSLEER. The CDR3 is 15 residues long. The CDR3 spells CASSRDGQSTDTQYF. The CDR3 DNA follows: TGCGCCAGCAGCCGAGACGGACAAAGCACAGATACGCAGTATTTT.